Listed here are 2 T cell receptor beta chains from one sample, sequenced in a study of cytomegalovirus exposure and HLA in healthy donors (TCRdb year 2017). Receptors were amplified or captured by the immunoSEQ multiplex PCR assay. For the multiplex PCR, a mixture combining 60 forward primers for TCR Vbeta segments and 13 reverse primers for TCR Jbeta segments was used. This immuneACCESS table, as held by TCRdb, lists in-frame sequences with V and J called but not all clones. Of the missing ones, under half trace to an unresolved V gene in checked studies; the others have no known cause. The sample table shows hundreds of thousands of clones, and around 66% are seen once. Together, the top ten hold under 3% of the sample. The material sequenced was PBMCs. These receptors were collected from a female donor in good health and CMV-seronegative.

The V gene is TRBV5-4, the J gene TRBJ2-1, with 7 bases that match TRBD1. V was pared by 6 bases and J by 10 bases, with 10 bases of the junction left unmatched. Germline CDR1 is SGHNT and CDR2 is YYREEE (reference sequence). The CDR3 covers 13 residues. CDR3 amino acids: CASTQTGSGEQFF. DNA of the CDR3: TGTGCCAGCACCCAGACAGGGTCAGGGGAGCAGTTCTTC.

The chain couples TRBV13 to TRBJ2-1; 11 nucleotides align to TRBD2. J was trimmed by 0 bases and V by 3 bases; bases with no gene match: 10. Germline loops: CDR1 PRHDT, CDR2 FYEKMQ (reference sequence). CDR3 length: 19 amino acids. The CDR3 coding sequence is TGTGCCAGCAGCTTCCCGGGACTAGCGGTCGGGAGCTCCTACAATGAGCAGTTCTTC. Translation gives CASSFPGLAVGSSYNEQFF.